This TCR beta chain was captured in a study of post-analysis software for immune sequencing data. Of note for this clonotype: The antigen is unknown. This could be a read error, since a much larger clone is one nucleotide away.

Unique molecular identifiers were carried by the TCR beta cDNA libraries. TCRdb re-called the PCR reads through MiXCR, storing one row per CDR3 protein. The sample shows approximately 350,000 distinct CDR3 sequences, less than 40% of them seen only once. The study, taken as a whole, reports: Five TRBV segments, including TRBV5-6, TRBV5-1 and TRBV20-1, were more frequent in patients than controls.

Germline V CDR1 and CDR2: ENHRY, SYGVKD. After removal of 0 bases from V and 10 bases from J, the junction contained 12 bases not matched to a gene. The CDR3 is made up of 15 amino acids. This receptor was obtained from a girl between 10 and 17 years old with multiple sclerosis. The gene calls are TRBV10-3 and TRBJ2-7, with TRBD2 matching 7 bases. The source material was blood. As DNA, the CDR3 is TGTGCCATCAGTGAGTCAGCGGGGCTAAGGGAGGCCCAGTACTTC. The encoded protein is CAISESAGLREAQYF.